Here is one T cell receptor beta chain with its context. This clonotype occurred once. The specificity of this receptor is unknown. A read error is possible here, since a much larger clone lies one base away. The hyperthyroidism patients were 18 to 65 years old and newly diagnosed, with a disease duration of less than 2 months. Patients were excluded if they had other autoimmune diseases, uncontrolled infections, pregnancy or lactation. Clinical symptoms, serum thyroxine, TRAb, thyroid ultrasound and orbital computed tomography were used for diagnosis. Total RNA was extracted using Trizol reagent, and RNA quality was checked on an Agilent 2100 Bioanalyzer. This specimen belongs to a study of Graves' ophthalmopathy and Graves' hyperthyroidism (dated by TCRdb to the late 2010s). In terms of the full investigation: Hyperthyroidism was defined as stable when no progression to ophthalmopathy occurred within 18 months of follow-up. An independent validation cohort was composed of some 19 hyperthyroidism patients and roughly 16 patients who later progressed from hyperthyroidism to ophthalmopathy. In total, some 140 blood samples were TCR-sequenced: fewer than 50 ophthalmopathy, under 85 hyperthyroidism and approximately 17 hyperthyroidism-to-ophthalmopathy patients. The study used TCR beta repertoire signatures to distinguish Graves' ophthalmopathy from Graves' hyperthyroidism and to predict progression to ophthalmopathy. In five or six hyperthyroidism patients, the T-cell repertoire of thyroid tissue was compared with the T-cell repertoire of blood. To explore V-J signatures distinguishing ophthalmopathy from hyperthyroidism, a discovery set of 100 patients (43 ophthalmopathy, 55 to 60 stable hyperthyroidism) was enrolled. Following sample collection, hyperthyroidism patients were given methimazole at a starting dose of 30 mg daily, and ophthalmopathy patients were given high-dose intravenous methylprednisolone.

The paper's findings and limits, for the study overall: Sample size was not predetermined statistically, and investigators were not blinded to group allocation. In cross-validation, the 13-signature model distinguished ophthalmopathy from stable hyperthyroidism with just over 85% sensitivity and about 84% specificity, and in the test set the corresponding values were roughly 80% and 76%. Among expanded thyroid clonotypes with frequency above 0.001, most also showed up in blood, which suggests that blood repertoires may reflect the thyroid immune response. In validation, the model predicted ophthalmopathy progression with 70.59% sensitivity and 72% to 80% specificity; roughly eleven predicted patients were CT-confirmed with GO in a median of around 6.5 months.

For repertoire sequencing, TCR beta CDR3 regions were amplified from RNA transcripts. A first-round RT-PCR used HTBI primers with the Qiagen OneStep RT-PCR kit, followed by a second-round multiplex PCR, size selection and purification. Libraries were sequenced on an Illumina HiSeq2000 using paired-end 100 bp reads. The published analysis was carried out like this. SOAPnuke was used to process the reads, throwing out any read that had adapters, had uncalled bases, had a mean Phred below 15, or lacked an exact constant-primer or identifier match. COPE v1.2.5 was used to merge the high-quality paired reads. Each unique nucleotide sequence was defined as a clonotype, and clonotypes were aligned to IMGT TRB V, D and J references with MiTCR v1.1. The analysis was limited to V-J combinations with a frequency above 0.0001, which together covered approximately 99% of the repertoires. A TCR clonal expansion and chaos score per V-J combination was defined as the ratio of F50 clonal expansion to chaos observed in the TCRdist matrix. Welch's t-statistics and random forest were used to reduce the features to approximately 13 V-J combinations, which were then used as input to a naive Bayes classifier. The Morisita-Horn index was used to measure how similar the thyroid and blood repertoires were. The public reads were quality trimmed at Q25 with fastp and then assembled into clones with MiXCR by TCRdb, keeping productive beta chains. Every CDR3 protein is listed once, alongside the most common genes and DNA of its rows. The V and J calls follow TCRdb's processing rather than the paper's. The sample has around 520,000 distinct CDR3 sequences on record, just under 40% of them singletons. In total, the top ten clones hold about 4.2% of the sample.

At the junction V is shortened by 6 bases and J by 5 bases, with 18 bases in between. CDR1 and CDR2 are read off the germline V gene (reference sequence) as DFQATT and SNEGSKA. The CDR3, cysteine through phenylalanine, is 14 amino acids long. Just CDR3 DNA is preserved here, 42 bases in frame from base 1. Input material: peripheral blood or thyroid tissue (not recorded which). Recombination linked TRBV20-1 to TRBJ2-3; a tentative D call is TRBD2 (6 bases match). This TCR was recovered from an adult man with Graves' hyperthyroidism. The DNA sequence follows: TGCAGTGCCCCACCGGGAGATACGGGAGATACGCAGTATTTT. The resulting protein is CSAPPGDTGDTQYF.